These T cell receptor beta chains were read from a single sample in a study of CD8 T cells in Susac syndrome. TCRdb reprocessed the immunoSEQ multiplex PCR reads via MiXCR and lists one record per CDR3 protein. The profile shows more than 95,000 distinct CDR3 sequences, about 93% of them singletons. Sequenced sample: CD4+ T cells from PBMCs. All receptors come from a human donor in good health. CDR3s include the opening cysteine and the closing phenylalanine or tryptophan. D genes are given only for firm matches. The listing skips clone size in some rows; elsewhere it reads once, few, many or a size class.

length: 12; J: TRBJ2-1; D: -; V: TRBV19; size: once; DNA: TGTGCCAGTAGTCGAGGACACAATGAGCAGTTCTTC; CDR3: CASSRGHNEQFF
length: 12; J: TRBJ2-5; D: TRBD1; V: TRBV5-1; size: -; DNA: TGCGCCAGCACCCCAGGGGGAGAGACCCAGTACTTC; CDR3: CASTPGGETQYF
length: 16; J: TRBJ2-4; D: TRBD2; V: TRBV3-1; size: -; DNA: TGTGCCAGCAGCCAAGGTACTAGCGGGCCCAAAAACATTCAGTACTTC; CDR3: CASSQGTSGPKNIQYF
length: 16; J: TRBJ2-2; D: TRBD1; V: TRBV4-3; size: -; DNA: TGCGCCAGCAGCCTTTGGACAGGGCAGAACACCGGGGAGCTGTTTTTT; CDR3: CASSLWTGQNTGELFF
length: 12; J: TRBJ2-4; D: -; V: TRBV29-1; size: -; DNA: TGCAGCTTCCGACATACCAAAAACATTCAGTACTTC; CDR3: CSFRHTKNIQYF
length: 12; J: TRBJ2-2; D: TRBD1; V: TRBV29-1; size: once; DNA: TGCAGCGTGGACAGGGGTGCCGGGGAGCTGTTTTTT; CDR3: CSVDRGAGELFF
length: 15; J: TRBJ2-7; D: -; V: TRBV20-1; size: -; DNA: TGCAGTGCTAGAGACCCCCGGGTTGGTCAGTACGAGCAGTACTTC; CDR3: CSARDPRVGQYEQYF
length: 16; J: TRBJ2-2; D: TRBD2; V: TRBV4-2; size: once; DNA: TGTGCCAGTGGGACTAGCGGATTCATTAACACCGGGGAGCTGTTTTTT; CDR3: CASGTSGFINTGELFF
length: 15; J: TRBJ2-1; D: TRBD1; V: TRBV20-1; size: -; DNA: TGCAGTGCTAGGCCTGGGGGCAGGGGGCCGGATGAGCAGTTCTTC; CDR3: CSARPGGRGPDEQFF
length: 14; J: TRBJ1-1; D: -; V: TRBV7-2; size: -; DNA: TGTGCCAGCCGACAACCGGGGGGGAACACTGAAGCTTTCTTT; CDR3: CASRQPGGNTEAFF
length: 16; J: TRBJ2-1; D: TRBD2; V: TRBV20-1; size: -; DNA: TGCAGTGCTAGAGAGTGGGGTAGCGGGGCGGGGAATGAGCAGTTCTTC; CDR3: CSAREWGSGAGNEQFF
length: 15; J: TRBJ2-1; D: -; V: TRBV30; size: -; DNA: TGTGCCTGGAGTTTCACAGGATTATCCTACAATGAGCAGTTCTTC; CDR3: CAWSFTGLSYNEQFF
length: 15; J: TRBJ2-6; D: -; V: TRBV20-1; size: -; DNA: TGCAGTGCTAGACGTACAGGGAGTGGGGCCAACGTCCTGACTTTC; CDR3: CSARRTGSGANVLTF
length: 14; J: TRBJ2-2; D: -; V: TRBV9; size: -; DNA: TGTGCCAGCAACCCGGGGGTGGACACCGGGGAGCTGTTTTTT; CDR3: CASNPGVDTGELFF
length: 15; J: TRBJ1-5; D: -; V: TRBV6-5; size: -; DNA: TGTGCCAGCAGTTACTCTTGGACAGCTAATCAGCCCCAGCATTTT; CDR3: CASSYSWTANQPQHF
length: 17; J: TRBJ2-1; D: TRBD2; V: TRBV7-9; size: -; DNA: TGTGCCAGCAGCAGCCGCGGCGGGAGGGCGCCTCAGGATGAGCAGTTCTTC; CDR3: CASSSRGGRAPQDEQFF
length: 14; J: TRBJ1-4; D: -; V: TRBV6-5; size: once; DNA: TGTGCCAGCAGTCTCGACGGGGGGAATGAAAAACTGTTTTTT; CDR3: CASSLDGGNEKLFF
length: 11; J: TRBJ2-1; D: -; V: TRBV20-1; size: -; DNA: TGCAGTGCCGTACTAGTGGATGAGCAGTTCTTC; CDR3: CSAVLVDEQFF
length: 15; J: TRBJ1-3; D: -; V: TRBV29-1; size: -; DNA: TGCAGCGTTGTTGGGGGATTGGACTCTGGAAACACCATATATTTT; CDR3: CSVVGGLDSGNTIYF
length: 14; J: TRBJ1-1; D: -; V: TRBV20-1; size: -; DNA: TGCAGTGCTTTCCTAACAGGGATGAACACTGAAGCTTTCTTT; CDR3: CSAFLTGMNTEAFF
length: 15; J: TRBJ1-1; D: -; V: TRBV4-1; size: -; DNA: TGCGCCAGCAGCCGACTCGGACAGATGAGCACTGAAGCTTTCTTT; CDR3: CASSRLGQMSTEAFF
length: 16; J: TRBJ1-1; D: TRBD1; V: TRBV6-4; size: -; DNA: TGTGCCAGCAGTGAATTACCTGGACAGGGGAAGACTGAAGCTTTCTTT; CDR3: CASSELPGQGKTEAFF
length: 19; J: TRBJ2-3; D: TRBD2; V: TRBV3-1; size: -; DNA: TGTGCCAGCAGCCAATCGGGACTAGCGGGACATGGTAGCACAGATACGCAGTATTTT; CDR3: CASSQSGLAGHGSTDTQYF
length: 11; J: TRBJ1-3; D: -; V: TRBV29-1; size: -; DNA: TGCAGCGTTCAATTGGGAAACACCATATATTTT; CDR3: CSVQLGNTIYF